This T cell receptor beta chain was observed in a study of beta chain features in type 1 diabetes (dated 2018 in TCRdb). Broadly, across the study: No differences in mean age, gender distribution, total cell number or subset yield were found between patients and healthy donors. A total of roughly 98,000,000 sorted cells were examined across all samples, and RNA yield correlated strongly with the number of cells per subset. In the study, TCRB repertoires of sorted circulating CD4+ T cell subsets from recently diagnosed type 1 diabetes patients were compared with those of matched healthy donors. Regulatory and stem cell-like memory subsets were isolated from only 8 patients and roughly 8 healthy donors, whereas naive and central memory subsets came from all 30 or so donors. Results the study describes overall, beyond this receptor: Because small numbers of individuals were included in the HLA sub-analyses, any influence of HLA type on TCRB rearrangement was left unresolved. Naive, central memory and regulatory TCRB repertoires appeared more similar among patients than among healthy donors. PCR might favor shorter templates, but patient and control samples were amplified and corrected together, so any skew would affect both groups equally. Because cDNA rather than genomic DNA was sequenced, highly expressing activated cells could have been over-represented, although no difference in activation and CD3 levels was found between groups. Type 1 diabetes patients showed a moderate but significant shortening of TCRB CDR3 length in all four CD4+ subsets. Fewer insertions and more nucleotide deletions at VDJ recombination sites were observed in patients with type 1 diabetes, implying thymic rearrangement abnormalities.

The entire amount of isolated RNA was reverse transcribed using the High Capacity cDNA Reverse Transcription Kit, so the sequenced TCRB transcripts were expressed ones. Deep immunoSEQ sequencing was performed on naive, central memory and regulatory T cell samples, with an average of about 3.57 million total reads per sample. Sorted cells were lysed in RLT buffer and RNA was extracted with DNase-treated RNeasy Micro or Mini kits, depending on cell number. To prevent cross-contamination, every cell subset was processed on its own, while patient and healthy donor samples were processed together. TCRB sequences were amplified from cDNA with the immunoSEQ multiplex PCR, producing 87-bp fragments spanning the CDR3 region. The amplicons were sequenced using the Illumina HiSeq platform. On the study's bioinformatics: PCR bias was corrected computationally using synthetic template baselines, and reads within Hamming distance 2 were collapsed, with unmergeable singletons discarded. Reads were aligned against IMGT so that V, D and J genes, CDR3 length and insertions or deletions at six rearrangement sites could be assigned. Within each subset, clonotype counts were normalized to the number of sorted cells before true diversity and Gini coefficients were calculated with the tcR R package. The overlap coefficient, calculated on TCRB nucleotide sequences, was used to measure repertoire sharing. Out-of-frame TCRB sequences from naive cells were analyzed as a proxy for the pre-selection repertoire. TCRdb carries this immuneACCESS record with in-frame sequences only. Its versions omit some clonotypes, under half of them owing to an unresolved V gene in the studies checked, with the rest unexplained. That table supplies the V and J calls and clone size; D and trimming were determined from the DNA. Here the sample has hundreds of thousands of clones; 68% occur a single time. The ten largest clones represent around 0.05% of the sample.

A single peripheral blood draw of approximately 120 mL on average was collected from each donor into heparinised tubes. A BD FACSAria II and a panel including CD45RO, CCR7, CD25, CD127, CD95 and CD27 were used to sort naive, central memory, regulatory and stem cell-like memory CD4+ T cells. Purity was above 98% for every sorted population. Right away, PBMCs were isolated by Lymphoprep density gradient centrifugation and were stained directly, with no culture step. Samples were stained and sorted in pairs, with one healthy donor and one patient per experiment, so that batch effects were minimized. Spanning cysteine to phenylalanine, the CDR3 consists of 14 amino acids. The read is trimmed to its CDR3 DNA, 42 bases read in frame from base 1. Relative to germline, V is 1 base shorter and J is 5 bases shorter, with 8 bases between their ends. According to the germline V gene, CDR1 reads SGHVS and CDR2 reads FQNEAQ.

About this clone itself: It has no known antigen specificity. No qualities accompany the bases; no much larger clone lies one base away.

The specimen was naive CD4+ T cells from blood. The cell subset or site label here, explained by the study, means: true naive CD4+ T cells. The V and J segments used are TRBV7-8 and TRBJ2-2; the D gene is possibly TRBD1 or TRBD2, each agreeing over 5 bases. This sequence originates from a man in his thirties or forties in good health. CDR3 sequence: CASSLDGGTGELFF. In nucleotides, the sequence is TGTGCCAGCAGCTTAGATGGGGGAACCGGGGAGCTGTTTTTT. Reference TRBV7-8 and TRBJ2-2 proteins supply the regions before and after the CDR3; the full variable domain is: GAGVSQSPRYKVAKRGQDVALRCDPISGHVSLFWYQQALGQGPEFLTYFQNEAQLDKSGLPSDRFFAERPEGSVSTLKIQRTQQEDSAVYLCASSLDGGTGELFFGEGSRLTVL.